This note documents a single T cell receptor (beta chain) sequence. After removal of 7 bases from V and 8 bases from J, the junction contained 9 bases not matched to a gene. Per germline, CDR1 LNHDA and CDR2 SQIVND (reference sequence). CDR3 size: 15 residues. Some clones are missing from TCRdb's copy, which holds only in-frame ones; the method was immunoSEQ multiplex PCR. The sample has about 160,000 clones, roughly 91% seen once. This record comes from a study of blood T cell repertoires in COVID-19. The receptor was derived from a woman aged 45-59 years with acute or convalescent COVID-19. Sequencing input: peripheral blood. This chain uses TRBV19 with TRBJ1-6; TRBD1 matches 9 bases. CDR3 coding DNA: TGTGCCAGTACCCCAGGACAGGGGCAATATTCACCCCTCCACTTT. This encodes CASTPGQGQYSPLHF.